This is a list of T cell receptor beta chains from one sample in a study of T-cell memory formation after mild COVID-19. MiXCR, applied by TCRdb to the 5' RACE reads, yields one record per CDR3 protein. Among hundreds of thousands of distinct CDR3 sequences, around 17% were seen once, and the ten largest hold 12%. The sequenced sample was PBMCs or a T cell subset sorted from them (not recorded which). These receptor sequences come from an adult woman who had mild COVID-19 (a few samples of this study predate the infection). Cell type and time point are not known. The CDR3 runs from the conserved cysteine through the conserved F or W. The D gene is left open where the match is weak. Expanded clones get a size class; other rows say once, few or many, or leave the size out.

D	V	J	size	DNA	CDR3
.	TRBV29-1	TRBJ2-3	many	TGCAGCGTCGGGGACTCCGCCGGTACGCAGTATTTT	CSVGDSAGTQYF
TRBD1	TRBV20-1	TRBJ1-4	many	TGCAGTGTCAGGGGGCCATCTAATGAAAAACTGTTTTTT	CSVRGPSNEKLFF
.	TRBV18	TRBJ2-1	few	TGTGCCAGCTCCCCCGGACGTTCTGCGGGACACAATGAGCAGTTCTTC	CASSPGRSAGHNEQFF
.	TRBV30	TRBJ1-5	.	TGTGCCTGGAGTGGGGGAGTTGGGAGCAATCAGCCCCAGCATTTT	CAWSGGVGSNQPQHF
TRBD1	TRBV7-9	TRBJ2-1	.	TGTGCCAGAGGGACAGATTACAATGAGCAGTTCTTC	CARGTDYNEQFF
.	TRBV7-8	TRBJ1-1	few	TGTGCCAGCAGCTTGGCAGGGGAAGAAGCTTTCTTT	CASSLAGEEAFF
TRBD1	TRBV4-3	TRBJ1-6	once	TGCGCCAGCAGCCTCGCGGGACAGGGTAGGAGTTCACCCCTCCACTTT	CASSLAGQGRSSPLHF
.	TRBV29-1	TRBJ2-7	.	TGCAGCGCGGGGGACAGAGTCGACGAGCAGTACTTC	CSAGDRVDEQYF
.	TRBV7-9	TRBJ1-2	.	TGTGACAGCAGCATAACGCAGGACAGACTAAACTATGGCTACACCTTC	CDSSITQDRLNYGYTF
.	TRBV7-9	TRBJ2-7	few	TGTGCCAGCAGCGAATGGGGGGGCCCAACCTACGAGCAGTACTTC	CASSEWGGPTYEQYF
TRBD2	TRBV5-1	TRBJ2-1	few	TGCGCCAGCAGCGAGACTAGCGGGAGGAGGGGTGAGCAGTTCTTC	CASSETSGRRGEQFF
TRBD2	TRBV7-9	TRBJ2-7	many	TGTGCCAGCAGCTACGGACTAGCGCCCTACGAGCAGTACTTC	CASSYGLAPYEQYF
.	TRBV15	TRBJ2-2	few	TGTGCCACCAGGACCCCCCGGGCGCCTAACACCGGGGAGCTGTTTTTT	CATRTPRAPNTGELFF
TRBD1	TRBV6-4	TRBJ2-1	.	TGTGCCAGCAGCCGGGACAGTTCGGACAATGAGCAGTTCTTC	CASSRDSSDNEQFF
.	TRBV30	TRBJ2-3	.	TGTGCCTGGAGTGTACGGGTAGTGGGAGATACGCAGTATTTT	CAWSVRVVGDTQYF
TRBD2	TRBV25-1	TRBJ2-2	few	TGTGCCTCCACAGCGGGGGGCCGGACCGGGGAGCTGTTTTTT	CASTAGGRTGELFF
.	TRBV7-9	TRBJ2-5	.	TGTGCCAGCAGCTTAGCTTATCCCCAAGAGACCCAGTACTTC	CASSLAYPQETQYF
TRBD1	TRBV10-2	TRBJ2-1	.	TGCGCCAGCAGGACCGCAGGGGGCTCCTACAATGAGCAGTTCTTC	CASRTAGGSYNEQFF
.	TRBV15	TRBJ2-7	medium-sized	TGTGCCACCAGCAGAGACCGGGGTAGCTACGAGCAGTACTTC	CATSRDRGSYEQYF
TRBD2	TRBV5-4	TRBJ2-3	few	TGTGCCAGCAGCTTTACTAGCGGTAGCACAGATACGCAGTATTTT	CASSFTSGSTDTQYF
TRBD2	TRBV12-3/TRBV12-4	TRBJ2-7	many	TGTGCCAGCAGTTTGGGACTAGCGGTCTACGAGCAGTACTTC	CASSLGLAVYEQYF
TRBD1	TRBV6-5	TRBJ2-7	.	TGTGCCAGCAGGATCCGGGACAGAGCTTCCTACGAGCAGTACTTC	CASRIRDRASYEQYF
TRBD1	TRBV6-2/TRBV6-3	TRBJ1-5	.	TGTGCCAGCAGTTCCATCGGGACAGGCAATCAGCCCCAGCATTTT	CASSSIGTGNQPQHF
.	TRBV3-1	TRBJ1-1	.	TGTGCCAGCAGCCAAGAGGGGGCTTCTGAAGCTTTCTTT	CASSQEGASEAFF
TRBD2	TRBV7-9	TRBJ2-1	.	TGTGCCAGCAGCAGTCGGGCGGGAGACACCAATGAGCAGTTCTTC	CASSSRAGDTNEQFF
.	TRBV28	TRBJ1-4	once	TGTGCCAGCAGTTCGCCGGGGGCGGATGAAAAACTGTTTTTT	CASSSPGADEKLFF
.	TRBV27	TRBJ2-7	few	TGTGCCAGCAGTTTCGGTTACCCGACGATCTACGAGCAGTACTTC	CASSFGYPTIYEQYF
TRBD2	TRBV4-1	TRBJ2-3	.	TGCGCCAGCAGCCAAGGGACTAGCGGGGAAGGAGATACGCAGTATTTT	CASSQGTSGEGDTQYF